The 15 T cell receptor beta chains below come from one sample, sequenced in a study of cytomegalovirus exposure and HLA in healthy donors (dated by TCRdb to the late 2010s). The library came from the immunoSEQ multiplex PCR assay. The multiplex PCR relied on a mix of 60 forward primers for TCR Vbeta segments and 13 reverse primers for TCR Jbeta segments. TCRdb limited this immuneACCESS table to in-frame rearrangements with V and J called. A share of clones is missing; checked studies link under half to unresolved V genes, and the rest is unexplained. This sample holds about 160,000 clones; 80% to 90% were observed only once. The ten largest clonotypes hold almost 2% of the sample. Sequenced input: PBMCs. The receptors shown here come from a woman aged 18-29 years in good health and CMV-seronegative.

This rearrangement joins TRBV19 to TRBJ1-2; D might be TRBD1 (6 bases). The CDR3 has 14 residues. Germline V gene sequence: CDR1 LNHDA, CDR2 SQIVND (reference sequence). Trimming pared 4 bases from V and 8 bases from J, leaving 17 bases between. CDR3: CASSNSGGAAGYTF. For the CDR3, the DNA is TGTGCCAGTAGTAATTCGGGGGGCGCGGCAGGCTACACCTTC.

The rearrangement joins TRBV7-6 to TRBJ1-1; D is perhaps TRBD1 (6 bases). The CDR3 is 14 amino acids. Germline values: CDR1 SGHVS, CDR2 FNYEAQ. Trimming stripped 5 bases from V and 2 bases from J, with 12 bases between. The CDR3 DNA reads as TGTGCCAGCAGCGCCCGGACAGTAAACACTGAAGCTTTCTTT. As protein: CASSARTVNTEAFF. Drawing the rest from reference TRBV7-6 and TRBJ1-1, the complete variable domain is GAGVSQSPRYKVTKRGQDVALRCDPISGHVSLYWYRQALGQGPEFLTYFNYEAQQDKSGLPNDRFSAERPEGSISTLTIQRTEQRDSAMYRCASSARTVNTEAFFGQGTRLTVV.

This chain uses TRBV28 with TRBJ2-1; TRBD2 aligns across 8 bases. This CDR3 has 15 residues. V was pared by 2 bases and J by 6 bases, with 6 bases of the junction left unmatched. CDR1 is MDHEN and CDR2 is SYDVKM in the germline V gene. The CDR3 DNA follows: TGTGCCAGCAGTTTAAGCGGGAGCGAGGTCAATGAGCAGTTCTTC. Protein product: CASSLSGSEVNEQFF.

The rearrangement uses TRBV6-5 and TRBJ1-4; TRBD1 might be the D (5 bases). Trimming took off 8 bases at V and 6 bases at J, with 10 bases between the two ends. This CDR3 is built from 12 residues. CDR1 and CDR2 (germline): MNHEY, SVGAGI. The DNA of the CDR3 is TGTGCCAGCTCGGCGGGACATGAAAAACTGTTTTTT. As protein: CASSAGHEKLFF.

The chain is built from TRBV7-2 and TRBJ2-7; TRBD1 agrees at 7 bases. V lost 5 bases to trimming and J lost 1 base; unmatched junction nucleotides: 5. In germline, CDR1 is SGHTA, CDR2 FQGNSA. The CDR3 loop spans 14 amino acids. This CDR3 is CASSDRVLSYEQYF. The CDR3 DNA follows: TGTGCCAGCAGCGACAGGGTACTATCCTACGAGCAGTACTTC.

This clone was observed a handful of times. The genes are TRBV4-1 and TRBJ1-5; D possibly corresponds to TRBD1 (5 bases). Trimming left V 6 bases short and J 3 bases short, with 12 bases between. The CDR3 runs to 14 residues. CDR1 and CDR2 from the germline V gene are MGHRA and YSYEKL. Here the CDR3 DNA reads TGCGCCAGCAGACCGCAGGGCTTCAATCAGCCCCAGCATTTT. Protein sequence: CASRPQGFNQPQHF.

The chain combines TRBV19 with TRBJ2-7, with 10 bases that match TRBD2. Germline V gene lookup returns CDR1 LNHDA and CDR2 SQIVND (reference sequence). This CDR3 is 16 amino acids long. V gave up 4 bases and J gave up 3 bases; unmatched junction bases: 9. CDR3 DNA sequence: TGTGCCAGTAGTAAGGGAGGGACTAGCGCATACTACGAGCAGTACTTC. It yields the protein CASSKGGTSAYYEQYF.

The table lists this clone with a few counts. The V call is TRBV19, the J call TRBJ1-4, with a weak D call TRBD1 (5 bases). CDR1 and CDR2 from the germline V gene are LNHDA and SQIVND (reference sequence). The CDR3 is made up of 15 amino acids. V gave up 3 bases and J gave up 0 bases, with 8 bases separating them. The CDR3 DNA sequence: TGTGCCAGTAGTATCCGACAGCCAACTAATGAAAAACTGTTTTTT. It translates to CASSIRQPTNEKLFF.

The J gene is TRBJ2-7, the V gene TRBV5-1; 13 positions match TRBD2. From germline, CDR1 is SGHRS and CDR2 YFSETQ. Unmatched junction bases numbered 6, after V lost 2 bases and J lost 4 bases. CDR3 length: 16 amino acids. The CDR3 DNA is TGCGCCAGCAGCTTTACTAGCGGGAGGGCCAGTTACGAGCAGTACTTC. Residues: CASSFTSGRASYEQYF. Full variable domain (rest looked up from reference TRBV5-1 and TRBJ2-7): KAGVTQTPRYLIKTRGQQVTLSCSPISGHRSVSWYQQTPGQGLQFLFEYFSETQRNKGNFPGRFSGRQFSNSRSEMNVSTLELGDSALYLCASSFTSGRASYEQYFGPGTRLTVT.

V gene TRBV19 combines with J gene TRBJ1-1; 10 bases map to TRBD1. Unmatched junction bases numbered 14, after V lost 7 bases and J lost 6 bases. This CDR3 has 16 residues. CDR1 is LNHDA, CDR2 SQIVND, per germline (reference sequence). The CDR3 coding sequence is TGTGCCAGTATTAACCGGGACAGGGGCTTGCTTCCTGAAGCTTTCTTT. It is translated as CASINRDRGLLPEAFF.

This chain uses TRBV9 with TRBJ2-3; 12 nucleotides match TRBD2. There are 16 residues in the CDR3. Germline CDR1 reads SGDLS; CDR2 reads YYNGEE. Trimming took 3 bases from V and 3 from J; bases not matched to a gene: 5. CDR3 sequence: CASSALAGGPTDTQYF. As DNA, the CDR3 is TGTGCCAGCAGCGCGCTAGCGGGAGGGCCGACAGATACGCAGTATTTT.

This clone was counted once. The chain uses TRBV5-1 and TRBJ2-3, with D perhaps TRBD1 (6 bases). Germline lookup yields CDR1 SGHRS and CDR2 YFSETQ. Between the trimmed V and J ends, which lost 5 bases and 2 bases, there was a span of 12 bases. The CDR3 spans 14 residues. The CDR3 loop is CASRWGHPTDTQYF. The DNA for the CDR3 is TGCGCCAGCAGGTGGGGACATCCCACAGATACGCAGTATTTT.

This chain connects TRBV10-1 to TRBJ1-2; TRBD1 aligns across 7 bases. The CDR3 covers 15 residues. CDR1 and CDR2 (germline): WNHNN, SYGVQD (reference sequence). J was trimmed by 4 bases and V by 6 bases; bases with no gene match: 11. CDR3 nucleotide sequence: TGCGCCAGCAGAGTCCTATCGACAGGGACCTATGGCTACACCTTC. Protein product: CASRVLSTGTYGYTF.

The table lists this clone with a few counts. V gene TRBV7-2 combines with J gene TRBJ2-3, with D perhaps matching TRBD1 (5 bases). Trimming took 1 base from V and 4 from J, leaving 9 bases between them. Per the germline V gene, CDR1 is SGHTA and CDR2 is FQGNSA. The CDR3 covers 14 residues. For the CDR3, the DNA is TGTGCCAGCAGCTTAGACAGGAGAGCAGATACGCAGTATTTT. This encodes CASSLDRRADTQYF.

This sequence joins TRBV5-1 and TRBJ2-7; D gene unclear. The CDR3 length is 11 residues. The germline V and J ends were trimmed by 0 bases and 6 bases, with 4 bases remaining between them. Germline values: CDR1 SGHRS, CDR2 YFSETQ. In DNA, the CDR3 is TGCGCCAGCAGCTTGGGAGCCGAGCAGTACTTC. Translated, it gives CASSLGAEQYF.